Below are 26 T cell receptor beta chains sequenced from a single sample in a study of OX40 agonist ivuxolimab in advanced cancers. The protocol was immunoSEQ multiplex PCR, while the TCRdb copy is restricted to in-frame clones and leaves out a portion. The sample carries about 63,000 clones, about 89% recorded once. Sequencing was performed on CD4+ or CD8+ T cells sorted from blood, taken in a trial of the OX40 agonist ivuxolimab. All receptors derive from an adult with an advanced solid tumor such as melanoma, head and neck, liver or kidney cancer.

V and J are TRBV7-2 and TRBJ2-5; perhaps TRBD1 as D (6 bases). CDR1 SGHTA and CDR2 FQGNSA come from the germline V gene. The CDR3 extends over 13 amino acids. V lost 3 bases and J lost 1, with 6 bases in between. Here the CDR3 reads CASSFRGQETQYF. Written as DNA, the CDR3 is TGTGCCAGCAGCTTCAGGGGCCAAGAGACCCAGTACTTC.

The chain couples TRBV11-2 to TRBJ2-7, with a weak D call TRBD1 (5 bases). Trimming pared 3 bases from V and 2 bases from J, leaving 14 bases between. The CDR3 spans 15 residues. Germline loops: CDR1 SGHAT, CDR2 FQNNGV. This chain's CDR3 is CASSLAQGGPYEQYF. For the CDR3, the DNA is TGTGCCAGCAGCTTGGCCCAGGGCGGCCCCTACGAGCAGTACTTC. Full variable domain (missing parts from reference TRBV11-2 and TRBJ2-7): EAGVAQSPRYKIIEKRQSVAFWCNPISGHATLYWYQQILGQGPKLLIQFQNNGVVDDSQLPKDRFSAERLKGVDSTLKIQPAKLEDSAVYLCASSLAQGGPYEQYFGPGTRLTVT.

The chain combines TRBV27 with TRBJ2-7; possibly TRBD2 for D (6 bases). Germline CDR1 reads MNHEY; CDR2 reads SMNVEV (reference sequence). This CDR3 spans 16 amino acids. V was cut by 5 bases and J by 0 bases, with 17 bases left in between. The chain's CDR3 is CASSPGASEASYEQYF. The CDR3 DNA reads TGTGCCAGCAGTCCCGGGGCTAGCGAAGCCTCCTACGAGCAGTACTTC.

CDR3 amino acids: CASSPLAGTSYGYTF. CDR3 sequence (DNA): TGTGCCAGCAGCCCATTAGCCGGGACTAGCTATGGCTACACCTTC. This chain joins TRBV9 and TRBJ1-2; D possibly corresponds to TRBD1 (5 bases). Germline-derived CDR1 and CDR2 are SGDLS and YYNGEE. This CDR3 spans 15 amino acids. V was clipped by 4 bases and J by 4 bases, with 17 bases between them. Combining the CDR3 with reference TRBV9 and TRBJ1-2 gives the whole variable domain DSGVTQTPKHLITATGQRVTLRCSPRSGDLSVYWYQQSLDQGLQFLIQYYNGEERAKGNILERFSAQQFPDLHSELNLSSLELGDSALYFCASSPLAGTSYGYTFGSGTRLTVV.

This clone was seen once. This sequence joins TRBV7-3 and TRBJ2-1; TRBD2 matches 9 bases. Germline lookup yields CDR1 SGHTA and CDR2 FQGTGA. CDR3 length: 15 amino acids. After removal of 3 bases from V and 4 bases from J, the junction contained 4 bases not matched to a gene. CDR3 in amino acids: CASSFTSGGYNEQFF. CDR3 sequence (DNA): TGTGCCAGCAGCTTTACCAGCGGGGGGTACAATGAGCAGTTCTTC. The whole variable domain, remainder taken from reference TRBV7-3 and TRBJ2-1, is GAGVSQTPSNKVTEKGKYVELRCDPISGHTALYWYRQSLGQGPEFLIYFQGTGAADDSGLPNDRFFAVRPEGSVSTLKIQRTERGDSAVYLCASSFTSGGYNEQFFGPGTRLTVL.

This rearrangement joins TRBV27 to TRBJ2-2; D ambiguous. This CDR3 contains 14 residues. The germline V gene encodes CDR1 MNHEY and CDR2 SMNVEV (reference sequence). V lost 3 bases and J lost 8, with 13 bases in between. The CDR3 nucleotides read TGTGCCAGCAGTTTCAGCTACTCCACGGGGGAGCTGTTTTTT. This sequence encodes CASSFSYSTGELFF.

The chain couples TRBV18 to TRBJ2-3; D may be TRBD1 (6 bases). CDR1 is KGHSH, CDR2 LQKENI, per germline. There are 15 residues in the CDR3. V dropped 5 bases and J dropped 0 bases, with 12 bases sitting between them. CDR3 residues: CASSTRQASTDTQYF. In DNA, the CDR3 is TGTGCCAGCTCAACAAGACAGGCTAGCACAGATACGCAGTATTTT.

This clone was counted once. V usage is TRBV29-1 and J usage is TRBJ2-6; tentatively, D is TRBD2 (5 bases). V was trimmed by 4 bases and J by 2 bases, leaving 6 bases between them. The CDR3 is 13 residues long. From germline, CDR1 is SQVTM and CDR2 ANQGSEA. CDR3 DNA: TGCAGCGTTGGAGGGACTGGGGCCAACGTCCTGACTTTC. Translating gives CSVGGTGANVLTF.

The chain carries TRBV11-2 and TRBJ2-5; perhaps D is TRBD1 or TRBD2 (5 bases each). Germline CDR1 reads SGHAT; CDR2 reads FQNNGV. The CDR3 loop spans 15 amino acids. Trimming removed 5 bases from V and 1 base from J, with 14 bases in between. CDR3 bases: TGTGCCAGCAGCCTCCAACCGGGACCCCAAGAGACCCAGTACTTC. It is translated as CASSLQPGPQETQYF.

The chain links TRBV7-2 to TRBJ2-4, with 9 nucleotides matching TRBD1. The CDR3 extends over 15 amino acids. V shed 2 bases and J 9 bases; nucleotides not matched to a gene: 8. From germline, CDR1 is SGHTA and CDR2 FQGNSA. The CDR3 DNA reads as TGTGCCAGCAGCTTAAGGTCGGGACAGGGTGCCATTCAGTACTTC. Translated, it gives CASSLRSGQGAIQYF.

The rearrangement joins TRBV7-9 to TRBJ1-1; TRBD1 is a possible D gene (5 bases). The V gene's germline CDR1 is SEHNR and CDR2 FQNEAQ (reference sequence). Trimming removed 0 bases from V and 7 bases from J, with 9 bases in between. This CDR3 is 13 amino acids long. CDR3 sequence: CASSLARGDEAFF. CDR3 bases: TGTGCCAGCAGCTTAGCGAGGGGCGATGAAGCTTTCTTT.

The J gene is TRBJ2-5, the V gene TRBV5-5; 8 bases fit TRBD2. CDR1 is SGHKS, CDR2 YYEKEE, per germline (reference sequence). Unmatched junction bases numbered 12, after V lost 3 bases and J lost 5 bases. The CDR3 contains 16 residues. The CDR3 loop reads CASSSTSGFYAETQYF. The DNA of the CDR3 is TGTGCCAGCAGCTCCACTAGCGGCTTTTACGCGGAGACCCAGTACTTC.

In DNA form, the CDR3 reads TGTGCCACCCCGTTCGGGGGCTATGGCTACACCTTC. This codes for CATPFGGYGYTF. The rearrangement links TRBV6-6 to TRBJ1-2; possible D gene TRBD1, 5 bases. The V end was cut by 10 bases, the J end by 4 bases, with 13 bases between. The CDR3 consists of 12 residues. From germline, CDR1 is MNHNY and CDR2 SVGAGI (reference sequence).

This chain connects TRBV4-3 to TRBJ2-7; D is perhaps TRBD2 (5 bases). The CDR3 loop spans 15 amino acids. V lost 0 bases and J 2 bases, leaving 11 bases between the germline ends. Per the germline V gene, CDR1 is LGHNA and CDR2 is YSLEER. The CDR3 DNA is TGCGCCAGCAGCCAAGATGTGAGGGATCCCTACGAGCAGTACTTC. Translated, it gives CASSQDVRDPYEQYF.

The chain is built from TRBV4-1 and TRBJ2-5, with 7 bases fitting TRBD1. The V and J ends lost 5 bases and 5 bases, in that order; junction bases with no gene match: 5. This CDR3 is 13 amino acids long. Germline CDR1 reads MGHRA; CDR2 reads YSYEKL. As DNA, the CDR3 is TGCGCCAGCAGCTCCGGGACAGTTGAGACCCAGTACTTC. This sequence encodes CASSSGTVETQYF.

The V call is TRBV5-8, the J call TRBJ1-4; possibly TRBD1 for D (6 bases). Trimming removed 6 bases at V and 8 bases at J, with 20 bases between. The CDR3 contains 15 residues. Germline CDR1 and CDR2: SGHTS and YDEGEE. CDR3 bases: TGTGCCAGCACCCTTCGGGGACATGACTCGGAAAAACTGTTTTTT. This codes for CASTLRGHDSEKLFF.

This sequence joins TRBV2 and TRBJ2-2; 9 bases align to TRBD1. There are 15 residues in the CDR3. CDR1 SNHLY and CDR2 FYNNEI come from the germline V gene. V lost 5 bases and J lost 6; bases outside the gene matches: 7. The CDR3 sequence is CASSPDRGPSGELFF. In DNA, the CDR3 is TGTGCCAGCAGTCCGGACAGGGGACCTTCCGGGGAGCTGTTTTTT.

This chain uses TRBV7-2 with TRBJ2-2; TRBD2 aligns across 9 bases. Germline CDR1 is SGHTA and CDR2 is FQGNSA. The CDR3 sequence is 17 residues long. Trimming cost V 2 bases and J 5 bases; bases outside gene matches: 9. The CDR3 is CASSLSGRTVWTGELFF. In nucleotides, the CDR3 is TGTGCCAGCAGCTTAAGCGGGAGGACAGTGTGGACCGGGGAGCTGTTTTTT.

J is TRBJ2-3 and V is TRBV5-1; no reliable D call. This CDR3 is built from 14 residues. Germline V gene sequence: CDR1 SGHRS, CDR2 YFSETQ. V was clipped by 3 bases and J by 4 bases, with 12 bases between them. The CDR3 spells CASSSGRIPDTQYF. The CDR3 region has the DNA TGCGCCAGCAGCTCCGGACGCATTCCAGATACGCAGTATTTT. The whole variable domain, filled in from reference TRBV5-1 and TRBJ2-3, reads KAGVTQTPRYLIKTRGQQVTLSCSPISGHRSVSWYQQTPGQGLQFLFEYFSETQRNKGNFPGRFSGRQFSNSRSEMNVSTLELGDSALYLCASSSGRIPDTQYFGPGTRLTVL.

The CDR3, as DNA: TGTGCCAGCAGTGCGGCGGCGGGAGGTGGAGAGACCCAGTACTTC. Protein sequence: CASSAAAGGGETQYF. The chain combines TRBV6-1 with TRBJ2-5, with 8 bases matching TRBD2. Germline loops: CDR1 MNHNS, CDR2 SASEGT. CDR3 length: 15 amino acids. V shed 4 bases and J 4 bases; nucleotides not matched to a gene: 8.

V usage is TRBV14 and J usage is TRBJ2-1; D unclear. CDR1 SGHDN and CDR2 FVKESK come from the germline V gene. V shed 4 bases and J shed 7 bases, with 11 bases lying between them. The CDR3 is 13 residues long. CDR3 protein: CASSPGRHNEQFF. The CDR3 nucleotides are TGTGCCAGCAGCCCCGGTCGCCATAATGAGCAGTTCTTC.

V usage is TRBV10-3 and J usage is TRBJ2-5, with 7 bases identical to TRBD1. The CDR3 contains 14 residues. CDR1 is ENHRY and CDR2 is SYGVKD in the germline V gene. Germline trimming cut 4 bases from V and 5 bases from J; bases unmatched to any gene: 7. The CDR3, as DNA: TGTGCCATCAGTGGTTCAGGGGGAATGGAGACCCAGTACTTC. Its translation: CAISGSGGMETQYF.

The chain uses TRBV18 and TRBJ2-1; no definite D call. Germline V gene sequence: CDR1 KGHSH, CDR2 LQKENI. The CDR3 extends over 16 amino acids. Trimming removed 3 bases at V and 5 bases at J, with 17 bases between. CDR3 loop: CASSPVDGRSNNEQFF. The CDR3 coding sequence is TGTGCCAGCTCACCGGTAGACGGCAGGAGCAACAATGAGCAGTTCTTC. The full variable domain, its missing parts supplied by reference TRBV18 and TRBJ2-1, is NAGVMQNPRHLVRRRGQEARLRCSPMKGHSHVYWYRQLPEEGLKFMVYLQKENIIDESGMPKERFSAEFPKEGPSILRIQQVVRGDSAAYFCASSPVDGRSNNEQFFGPGTRLTVL.

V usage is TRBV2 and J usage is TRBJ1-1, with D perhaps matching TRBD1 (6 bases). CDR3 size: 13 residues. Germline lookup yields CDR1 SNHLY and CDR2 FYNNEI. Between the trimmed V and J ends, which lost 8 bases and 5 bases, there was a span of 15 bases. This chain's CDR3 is CASHREGRTEAFF. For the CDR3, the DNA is TGTGCCAGCCACAGGGAGGGTAGGACTGAAGCTTTCTTT.

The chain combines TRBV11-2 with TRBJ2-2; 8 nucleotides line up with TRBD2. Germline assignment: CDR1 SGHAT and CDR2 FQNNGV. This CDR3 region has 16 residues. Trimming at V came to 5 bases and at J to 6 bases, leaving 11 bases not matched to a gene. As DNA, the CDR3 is TGTGCCAGCAGCGAAATCGGGAGGGCCAGATCCGGGGAGCTGTTTTTT. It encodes CASSEIGRARSGELFF.

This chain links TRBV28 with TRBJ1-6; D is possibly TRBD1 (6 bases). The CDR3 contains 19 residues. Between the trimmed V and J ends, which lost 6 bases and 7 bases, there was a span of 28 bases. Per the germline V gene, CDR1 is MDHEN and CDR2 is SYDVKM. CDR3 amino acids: CASRYTPPDRRNLNSPLHF. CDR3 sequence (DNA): TGTGCCAGCAGATACACCCCCCCCGACAGGAGGAATCTCAATTCACCCCTCCACTTT.